What follows are 26 T cell receptor beta chains derived from one specimen sequenced in a study of preoperative IRX-2 immunotherapy in early breast cancer. The treatment: preoperative locoregional IRX-2 cytokine immunotherapy. The protocol was immunoSEQ multiplex PCR, while the TCRdb copy is restricted to in-frame clones and leaves out a portion. In the table there are some 3,900 clones, 55% to 70% of which are singletons. The sequencing used tumor tissue, collected after IRX-2 immunotherapy. The origin of the receptors is a human donor with breast cancer.

This clone was detected only a few times. At the DNA level, this CDR3 is encoded by other sequences in the same sample as well. The chain couples TRBV19 to TRBJ2-3; 10 nucleotides agree with TRBD1. This CDR3 comprises 16 residues. The V gene end was trimmed by 6 bases and the J gene end by 1 base; junction bases not matched to a gene: 7. Germline V gene data show CDR1 as LNHDA and CDR2 as SQIVND (reference sequence). The CDR3 nucleotides are TGTGCCAGTAGCCCTCGGACAGGGGGACGCACAGATACGCAGTATTTT. Translation: CASSPRTGGRTDTQYF.

J is TRBJ2-7 and V is TRBV10-2; 11 bases are shared with TRBD2. Germline CDR1 reads WSHSY; CDR2 reads SAAADI. Trimming took 2 bases from V and 1 from J; bases not matched to a gene: 4. The CDR3 loop spans 16 amino acids. CDR3 coding DNA: TGCGCCAGCAGTGAGGGGGGACTAGCGGAATCCTACGAGCAGTACTTC. Translating gives CASSEGGLAESYEQYF.

This clone was recorded a few times. J is TRBJ1-2 and V is TRBV5-1; possibly TRBD1 for D (6 bases). This CDR3 region has 15 residues. The V gene's germline CDR1 is SGHRS and CDR2 YFSETQ. V was trimmed by 2 bases and J by 0 bases, leaving 11 bases between them. CDR3: CASSFLDSPNYGYTF. The CDR3 DNA follows: TGCGCCAGCAGCTTTCTGGACAGTCCTAACTATGGCTACACCTTC.

This clone was detected only once. The chain carries TRBV29-1 and TRBJ1-4, with a tentative D call TRBD1 (6 bases). The CDR3 length is 12 residues. Between the trimmed V and J ends, which lost 5 bases and 15 bases, there was a span of 19 bases. Germline V CDR1 and CDR2: SQVTM, ANQGSEA. This CDR3 reads CSVLQAGGGMFF. The CDR3 DNA reads TGCAGCGTTCTTCAAGCCGGGGGCGGGATGTTTTTT.

This clone showed up just a few times. The V gene is TRBV1, the J gene TRBJ1-5; the DNA was not used to check the table's D call, TRBD1. TRBV1 is annotated as a pseudogene. The CDR3 runs 17 residues. CDR3 amino acids: CASSQETGGHSNQPQHF. CDR3 bases: TGCGCCAGCAGCCAAGAGACAGGGGGCCATAGCAATCAGCCCCAGCATTTT.

This chain joins TRBV11-3 and TRBJ2-3; D remains unclear. Trimming shortened V by 8 bases and J by 0 bases, and 15 bases separated the two germline ends. The CDR3 contains 15 residues. Germline lookup yields CDR1 SGHNT and CDR2 YENEEA. Written as DNA, the CDR3 is TGTGCCAGCCGTTCCACGGCTCCTAGCACAGATACGCAGTATTTT. This translates into CASRSTAPSTDTQYF. The full variable domain, its missing parts supplied by reference TRBV11-3 and TRBJ2-3, is EAGVVQSPRYKIIEKKQPVAFWCNPISGHNTLYWYLQNLGQGPELLIRYENEEAVDDSQLPKDRFSAERLKGVDSTLKIQPAELGDSAVYLCASRSTAPSTDTQYFGPGTRLTVL.

This chain uses TRBV4-1 with TRBJ2-5; 10 bases fit TRBD1. Germline CDR1 and CDR2: MGHRA and YSYEKL. Unmatched junction bases numbered 4, after V lost 3 bases and J lost 3 bases. The CDR3 is 15 residues long. The CDR3 DNA sequence: TGCGCCAGCAGCCATTGGGGACAGGGGAAAGAGACCCAGTACTTC. Its translation: CASSHWGQGKETQYF.

This chain joins TRBV19 and TRBJ2-5, with 14 bases lining up with TRBD2. The CDR3 is 14 amino acids. Germline CDR1 LNHDA, CDR2 SQIVND (reference sequence). The V segment lost 4 bases and the J segment 5 bases; nucleotides outside the gene matches: 0. Here the CDR3 DNA reads TGTGCCAGTAGTAGACTAGCGGGAGGGGAGACCCAGTACTTC. It yields the protein CASSRLAGGETQYF.

This chain uses TRBV28 with TRBJ2-7; 7 positions match TRBD2. The CDR3 totals 14 residues. CDR1 is MDHEN, CDR2 SYDVKM, per germline. The V segment lost 10 bases and the J segment 0 bases; nucleotides outside the gene matches: 9. The CDR3 is CATREAGSSYEQYF. Here the CDR3 DNA reads TGTGCCACTCGGGAGGCAGGGTCCTCCTACGAGCAGTACTTC.

This clone was seen once. V and J are TRBV6-8 and TRBJ2-7; possibly TRBD1 for D (6 bases). Trimming shortened V by 8 bases and J by 7 bases, and 15 bases separated the two germline ends. CDR3 length equals 12 residues. Germline CDR1 MNHGY, CDR2 SAAAGT. CDR3 coding DNA: TGTGCCAGCCAAGGGGGACCTTGGGAGCAGTACTTC. Translation gives CASQGGPWEQYF.

The sample holds a few counts of this clone. The chain has TRBV6-8 and TRBJ2-1; 11 nucleotides match TRBD2. CDR1 is MNHGY and CDR2 is SAAAGT in the germline V gene. V was pared by 5 bases and J by 8 bases, with 20 bases of the junction left unmatched. There are 19 residues in the CDR3. CDR3: CASSGGLFSGRAFGDEQFF. The CDR3 nucleotides are TGTGCCAGCAGTGGGGGTTTGTTTAGCGGGAGGGCTTTCGGAGATGAGCAGTTCTTC.

The rearrangement links TRBV6-8 to TRBJ2-3; no firm D call. Germline V gives CDR1 MNHGY, CDR2 SAAAGT. This CDR3 is built from 13 residues. V gave up 4 bases and J gave up 6 bases, with 11 bases separating them. The CDR3 DNA reads as TGTGCCAGCAGTTCAACACGTCCGGATACGCAGTATTTT. This codes for CASSSTRPDTQYF.

The V call is TRBV25-1, the J call TRBJ2-1; TRBD1 might be the D (6 bases). The CDR3 is made up of 13 amino acids. V shed 6 bases and J shed 5 bases, with 11 bases lying between them. Germline V gene lookup returns CDR1 MGHDK and CDR2 SYGVNS. The CDR3 DNA reads as TGTGCCAGCAGGGGGGCGACCAACAATGAGCAGTTCTTC. It is translated as CASRGATNNEQFF.

The chain uses TRBV28 and TRBJ2-7; 9 bases are shared with TRBD1. The germline gives CDR1 MDHEN, CDR2 SYDVKM. After removal of 6 bases from V and 6 bases from J, the junction contained 9 bases not matched to a gene. This CDR3 region has 14 residues. For the CDR3, the DNA is TGTGCCAGCAGCATGGGACAGGGAGTTGCCGAGCAGTACTTC. This translates into CASSMGQGVAEQYF.

By its share, this clone is medium-sized. The J gene is TRBJ1-2, the V gene TRBV30; D uncertain. The germline V gene encodes CDR1 GTSNPN and CDR2 SVGIG (reference sequence). The V end lost 1 base, the J end lost 7 bases, and 13 bases lay between the germline ends. The CDR3 spans 13 residues. For the CDR3, the DNA is TGTGCCTGGAGTGGATCTTCTTTGAGTGGCTACACCTTC. As protein: CAWSGSSLSGYTF. Using reference TRBV30 and TRBJ1-2 for the parts outside the CDR3, the full variable domain is SQTIHQWPATLVQPVGSPLSLECTVEGTSNPNLYWYRQAAGRGLQLLFYSVGIGQISSEVPQNLSASRPQDRQFILSSKKLLLSDSGFYLCAWSGSSLSGYTFGSGTRLTVV.

In its sample, this clone is large. This chain links TRBV11-3 with TRBJ2-1; D call uncertain. The CDR3 covers 17 residues. CDR1 SGHNT and CDR2 YENEEA come from the germline V gene. V lost 5 bases and J lost 3, with 20 bases in between. In nucleotides, the CDR3 is TGTGCCAGCAGCGTTCAAACCGGACGTCTGATCTACAATGAGCAGTTCTTC. Its protein product is CASSVQTGRLIYNEQFF.

The rearrangement links TRBV15 to TRBJ1-3; D is perhaps TRBD1 (5 bases). This CDR3 comprises 14 residues. Germline V CDR1 and CDR2: LNHNV, YYDKDF (reference sequence). V shed 5 bases and J shed 3 bases, with 11 bases lying between them. The CDR3 sequence: CATSEGFGGNTIYF. As DNA, the CDR3 is TGTGCCACCAGCGAGGGGTTCGGTGGAAACACCATATATTTT.

This clone was detected a few times. The rearrangement joins TRBV5-1 to TRBJ1-1; tentatively, D is TRBD1 (6 bases). The ends were cut back, 2 bases at V and 1 base at J, with 12 bases in the middle. The CDR3 consists of 15 residues. In germline, CDR1 is SGHRS, CDR2 YFSETQ. CDR3 loop: CASSLGGAQNTEAFF. The CDR3 nucleotides read TGCGCCAGCAGCTTAGGGGGGGCGCAGAACACTGAAGCTTTCTTT.

The chain joins TRBV19 to TRBJ1-2; TRBD1 matches 7 bases. Trimming removed 7 bases from V and 11 bases from J; junction bases left unmatched: 16. This CDR3 has 14 residues. Germline CDR1 is LNHDA and CDR2 is SQIVND (reference sequence). The CDR3 bases are TGTGCCAGTACCGATCCCGGCAGGGGGTTCTTTTACACCTTC. The encoded protein is CASTDPGRGFFYTF.

This clone came up once. This sequence joins TRBV28 and TRBJ2-5, with 9 bases matching TRBD2. J gave up 10 bases and V 7 bases, and 19 bases lay outside the gene matches. The V gene's germline CDR1 is MDHEN and CDR2 SYDVKM. The CDR3 is 16 residues long. CDR3 coding DNA: TGTGCCAGCACACGGGGGAATAGCGGGAGCACAGCTGGCCAGTACTTC. Its translation: CASTRGNSGSTAGQYF.

The V and J genes are TRBV23-1 and TRBJ2-3; TRBD2 matches at 12 bases. TRBV23-1 is classed as an ORF, of uncertain function. The CDR3 runs to 17 residues. The V and J ends lost 6 bases and 3 bases, in that order; junction bases with no gene match: 10. CDR3 in amino acids: CASSQETSGSMTDTQYF. The CDR3 region has the DNA TGCGCCAGCAGCCAAGAGACTAGCGGGAGTATGACAGATACGCAGTATTTT.

Points on this clone: The germline gene is not matched at one end of the junction; a read error may be the cause. The J gene is TRBJ2-7, the V gene TRBV19; D is ambiguous. The CDR3 consists of 11 residues. Germline V gives CDR1 LNHDA, CDR2 SQIVND (reference sequence). CDR3 bases: TGTGCCAGTAGTATTAAGGTAAGCCTTGTCTTC. Its protein is CASSIKVSLVF.

This clone is large (0.1 to 1%) within its sample. The V call is TRBV11-3, the J call TRBJ2-3, with 10 positions matching TRBD1. There are 15 residues in the CDR3. Germline lookup yields CDR1 SGHNT and CDR2 YENEEA. With V trimmed by 5 bases and J by 4 bases, 6 bases remained unmatched. CDR3 in amino acids: CASSPGGQGSDTQYF. CDR3 nucleotides: TGTGCCAGCAGCCCGGGGGGACAGGGGTCAGATACGCAGTATTTT.

The J gene is TRBJ1-5, the V gene TRBV6-7; no clear D. TRBV6-7 qualifies as an ORF whose function is uncertain. Trimming shortened V by 6 bases and J by 5 bases, and 17 bases separated the two germline ends. The CDR3 has 15 residues. The CDR3 region has the DNA TGTGCCAGCAGGTCTATTATAGCCGGGGATCAGCCCCAGCATTTT. It codes for CASRSIIAGDQPQHF.

The CDR3 DNA is TGCAGCGTTGCATTCAGGGGGGCGAACACTGAAGCTTTCTTT. Translated, it gives CSVAFRGANTEAFF. The chain combines TRBV29-1 with TRBJ1-1; TRBD1 matches 7 bases. The CDR3 loop spans 14 amino acids. Germline assignment: CDR1 SQVTM and CDR2 ANQGSEA. The V segment lost 4 bases and the J segment 1 base; nucleotides outside the gene matches: 6.

The gene calls are TRBV10-1 and TRBJ1-1; D call uncertain. The V and J ends lost 6 bases and 0 bases respectively, with 8 bases between them. The CDR3 runs to 13 residues. CDR1 WNHNN and CDR2 SYGVQD come from the germline V gene (reference sequence). The CDR3 reads CASRENMNTEAFF. In DNA, the CDR3 is TGCGCCAGCAGGGAAAACATGAACACTGAAGCTTTCTTT.